The T cell receptor (beta chain) under discussion was sequenced for a study of CD8 T cells in Susac syndrome. Deletions cut 3 bases from V and 0 bases from J, with 8 bases between. The CDR3 loop spans 14 amino acids. Germline lookup yields CDR1 SGHVS and CDR2 FQNEAQ. Random hexamers primed reverse transcription of roughly 0.5 to 1 ug RNA. TCRdb ran MiXCR on the immunoSEQ multiplex PCR reads and lists one entry per CDR3 protein. The sample carries about 52,000 distinct CDR3 sequences, roughly 93% recorded once. The chain employs TRBV7-8 and TRBJ2-5; maybe TRBD2 (6 bases). Sequenced material: CD8+ T cells from PBMCs. This TCR came from a human donor with multiple sclerosis. CDR3: CASSFRDYQETQYF. The DNA of the CDR3 is TGTGCCAGCAGCTTCCGGGACTACCAAGAGACCCAGTACTTC. Drawing the rest from reference TRBV7-8 and TRBJ2-5, the complete variable domain is GAGVSQSPRYKVAKRGQDVALRCDPISGHVSLFWYQQALGQGPEFLTYFQNEAQLDKSGLPSDRFFAERPEGSVSTLKIQRTQQEDSAVYLCASSFRDYQETQYFGPGTRLLVL.